Shown below are 18 T cell receptor beta chains from a single sample sequenced in a study of identical twins. MiXCR was run by TCRdb on the 5' RACE reads, yielding one entry per CDR3 protein. This sample carries fewer than 900,000 distinct CDR3 sequences, around 20% of them seen once, and the ten largest clones take 4.3%. A further study also used this sample, focusing on T cells expressing NK-cell markers.

The sample consisted of PBMCs. The receptors stem from a woman aged 18-35 years in good health.

V gene TRBV5-1 combines with J gene TRBJ2-5; D uncertain. The ends were cut back, 0 bases at V and 2 bases at J, with 5 bases in the middle. CDR1 is SGHRS, CDR2 YFSETQ, per germline. This CDR3 spans 13 amino acids. CDR3 sequence (DNA): TGCGCCAGCAGCTTGGAGTCTCAAGAGACCCAGTACTTC. Translating gives CASSLESQETQYF.

The genes are TRBV20-1 and TRBJ2-3, with 10 positions matching TRBD2. V trimming: 6 bases; J trimming: 3 bases; junction bases outside the gene matches: 6. The CDR3 has 14 residues. CDR1 and CDR2 (germline): DFQATT, SNEGSKA (reference sequence). CDR3 DNA sequence: TGCAGTGCCCAGCGGGAGGGCCGGACAGATACGCAGTATTTT. This sequence encodes CSAQREGRTDTQYF.

J is TRBJ2-1 and V is TRBV7-2; D unresolved. In germline, CDR1 is SGHTA, CDR2 FQGNSA. CDR3 length: 14 residues. V lost 3 bases and J lost 8, with 14 bases in between. The CDR3 coding sequence is TGTGCCAGCAGCTTTCCAGAACTTGACCATGAGCAGTTCTTC. Translation gives CASSFPELDHEQFF.

This clonotype showed up just a few times. The J gene is TRBJ2-7, the V gene TRBV5-1, with a weak D call TRBD1 (6 bases). Germline V gene lookup returns CDR1 SGHRS and CDR2 YFSETQ. The V end lost 4 bases, the J end lost 2 bases, and 13 bases lay between the germline ends. This CDR3 has 14 amino acids. The CDR3 DNA sequence: TGCGCCAGCAGCCCCCAGGGGATTGCCTACGAGCAGTACTTC. As protein: CASSPQGIAYEQYF. The full variable domain, with the rest looked up from reference TRBV5-1 and TRBJ2-7, is KAGVTQTPRYLIKTRGQQVTLSCSPISGHRSVSWYQQTPGQGLQFLFEYFSETQRNKGNFPGRFSGRQFSNSRSEMNVSTLELGDSALYLCASSPQGIAYEQYFGPGTRLTVT.

V gene TRBV12-3 or TRBV12-4 combines with J gene TRBJ1-5; 11 bases map to TRBD1. There are 17 residues in the CDR3. V was clipped by 8 bases and J by 1 base; unmatched bases: 10. The CDR3, as DNA: TGTGCCAGCGCATGGGACAGGGGGGCGAGGAGCAATCAGCCCCAGCATTTT. Translation gives CASAWDRGARSNQPQHF.

This clonotype was detected many times. V gene TRBV6-5 combines with J gene TRBJ1-1; weak D call: TRBD1 (5 bases). The CDR3 is 14 amino acids. Per the germline V gene, CDR1 is MNHEY and CDR2 is SVGAGI. V was clipped by 2 bases and J by 5 bases, with 12 bases between them. The CDR3 sequence is CASSYMRGTTEAFF. DNA of the CDR3: TGTGCCAGCAGTTACATGAGGGGCACGACTGAAGCTTTCTTT.

V usage is TRBV12-3 or TRBV12-4 and J usage is TRBJ1-6; 7 positions match TRBD1. CDR3 length equals 14 residues. V gave up 6 bases and J gave up 8 bases; unmatched junction bases: 7. CDR3 residues: CASSLTTGDSPLHF. The CDR3 nucleotides are TGTGCCAGCAGCCTAACCACAGGGGATTCACCCCTCCACTTT.

This clonotype occurred a few times. V usage is TRBV6-2 or TRBV6-3 and J usage is TRBJ2-7, with D possibly matching TRBD2 (6 bases). Trimming took 10 bases from V and 2 from J, leaving 24 bases between them. There are 16 residues in the CDR3. Per the germline V gene, CDR1 is MNHEY and CDR2 is SVGEGT. The chain's CDR3 is CATARGGGISAYEQYF. The CDR3 nucleotides read TGTGCCACAGCGCGGGGCGGCGGGATTAGTGCCTACGAGCAGTACTTC.

This clonotype has a handful of counts. The CDR3 DNA reads TGTGCCAGCAGCCCGAGGGGGACTAGCGGGCAAAATGAGCAGTTCTTC. Its protein product is CASSPRGTSGQNEQFF. The rearrangement joins TRBV7-9 to TRBJ2-1; 12 bases agree with TRBD2. The CDR3 consists of 16 residues. Per germline, CDR1 SEHNR and CDR2 FQNEAQ (reference sequence). V was pared by 5 bases and J by 7 bases, with 9 bases of the junction left unmatched.

This chain uses TRBV20-1 with TRBJ1-6; D remains unclear. Germline V lookup: CDR1 DFQATT, CDR2 SNEGSKA (reference sequence). V was trimmed by 5 bases and J by 0 bases, leaving 14 bases between them. The CDR3 is made up of 16 amino acids. The chain's CDR3 is CSALLALSSYNSPLHF. The DNA of the CDR3 is TGCAGTGCTCTCTTGGCACTGAGCTCCTATAATTCACCCCTCCACTTT.

This clonotype was picked up many times. The chain joins TRBV20-1 to TRBJ1-3; no clear D gene. V was clipped by 0 bases and J by 0 bases, with 6 bases between them. The germline gives CDR1 DFQATT, CDR2 SNEGSKA (reference sequence). CDR3 length: 14 residues. CDR3 protein: CSARDSLSGNTIYF. In DNA form, the CDR3 reads TGCAGTGCTAGAGACTCCCTCTCTGGAAACACCATATATTTT.

The genes are TRBV20-1 and TRBJ2-2; D is uncertain. The length of the CDR3 is 11 residues. The germline V gene has CDR1 DFQATT and CDR2 SNEGSKA (reference sequence). Trimming shortened V by 5 bases and J by 4 bases, and 5 bases separated the two germline ends. The CDR3 DNA reads TGCAGTGCTCCTTCCACCGGGGAGCTGTTTTTT. Translated, it gives CSAPSTGELFF.

This clonotype was picked up a small number of times. The DNA is omitted, as the CDR3 cannot be located on it reliably, and the CDR3 follows TCRdb's listing. V usage is TRBV12-3 or TRBV12-4 and J usage is TRBJ2-5; the D call in the table, TRBD2, was not verified against the DNA. The CDR3 length equals 18 residues, ends included. CDR3 sequence: CASSTSPGGAYGGETQYF.

This clonotype was seen only a few times. V is TRBV7-2 and J is TRBJ2-1, with 9 bases lining up with TRBD2. J lost 7 bases, V lost 3 bases, and 4 bases had no gene match. This CDR3 has 14 amino acids. From germline, CDR1 is SGHTA and CDR2 FQGNSA. The CDR3 DNA reads as TGTGCCAGCAGCTTCGCGGGAGGGCCAAATGAGCAGTTCTTC. Its translation is CASSFAGGPNEQFF.

This clonotype was counted between two and nine times. The genes are TRBV10-3 and TRBJ1-1, with D perhaps matching TRBD1 (5 bases). Trimming removed 7 bases from V and 3 bases from J, with 12 bases in between. Germline lookup yields CDR1 ENHRY and CDR2 SYGVKD. The CDR3 totals 13 residues. CDR3: CAINTGTDTEAFF. The DNA for the CDR3 is TGTGCCATCAATACAGGAACCGACACTGAAGCTTTCTTT.

This clonotype appeared many times. The chain recombines TRBV5-1 with TRBJ1-1; D remains unclear. The CDR3 length is 16 residues. The V gene's germline CDR1 is SGHRS and CDR2 YFSETQ. The germline V and J ends were trimmed by 4 bases and 8 bases, with 24 bases remaining between them. As DNA, the CDR3 is TGCGCCAGCAGCCCGGCGGGCCCGACCCTTGCCGGGGAAGCTTTCTTT. It codes for CASSPAGPTLAGEAFF.

The table lists this clonotype with many counts. This chain joins TRBV6-2 or TRBV6-3 and TRBJ2-1; 11 nucleotides agree with TRBD2. The length of the CDR3 is 23 residues. Germline CDR1 reads MNHEY; CDR2 reads SVGEGT. V shed 2 bases and J 4 bases; nucleotides not matched to a gene: 25. The CDR3 nucleotides are TGTGCCAGCAGTTACAATCAGGGGGCGTCCCCAAAAGATAGCGGGAGGGCGTACAATGAGCAGTTCTTC. Amino acid sequence: CASSYNQGASPKDSGRAYNEQFF.

The chain employs TRBV7-9 and TRBJ1-2; 7 bases agree with TRBD1. Germline-derived CDR1 and CDR2 are SEHNR and FQNEAQ (reference sequence). V was pared by 5 bases and J by 4 bases, with 10 bases of the junction left unmatched. This CDR3 comprises 15 residues. This CDR3 reads CASSDRDSPIYGYTF. The CDR3 DNA is TGTGCCAGCAGCGATAGGGACAGTCCCATCTATGGCTACACCTTC.